The following is a TCR beta chain sequence with its context. Its matching antigen is unknown. The data were taken from a study of monozygotic twins with inflammatory bowel disease. Each sample's cDNA came from eight separate reactions. The study subjected TCRalpha and TCRbeta cDNA to two nested PCRs of about 15 and 9 cycles. Following a re-call of the 5' RACE reads, TCRdb has one entry per CDR3 protein and lacks DNA. This sample's table reports fewer than 400,000 distinct CDR3 sequences. Notes on the study in general: Whereas healthy co-twins had higher TCRbeta diversity (inverse Simpson), IBD patients had lower diversity.

CDR3 size: 14 residues. Germline assignment: CDR1 SGHVS and CDR2 FQNEAQ. The origin of this receptor is a human donor with ulcerative colitis or Crohn's disease, or a healthy co-twin of an affected twin (not recorded which). The genes are TRBV7-8 and TRBJ2-5; checking the TCRdb D call of TRBD1 is not possible without DNA. The specimen was blood. CDR3 sequence reads: CASSLPGRRETQYF.